This T cell receptor beta chain was captured by sequencing in a study of sequential checkpoint blockade in melanoma. At the level of the study: Arm A got nivolumab then ipilimumab; arm B the reverse, 1:1. After nivolumab or ipilimumab alone, over 20 patients had week-13 rebiopsies. Study results and caveats: Patients with week-13 increases in T-cell fraction and clonality benefited about 30 times more often.

Trimming pared 9 bases from V and 1 base from J, leaving 12 bases between. CDR3 length: 13 residues. Germline assignment: CDR1 LNHDA and CDR2 SQIVND (reference sequence). Note on this clone: Its antigen is not known.

Method: immunoSEQ multiplex PCR; TCRdb's copy keeps in-frame clones and lacks some. The data contain about 11,000 clones, about 26% of them singletons. Treatment of the sample: randomized to nivolumab then ipilimumab (arm A) or the reverse (arm B). The V gene is TRBV19, the J gene TRBJ1-1; possibly TRBD1 for D (6 bases). The material sequenced was tumor tissue (inferred from file names), taken from a patient given nivolumab and ipilimumab in sequence. This clonotype originated in a human donor with melanoma. The CDR3: CARYREWNTEAFF. The CDR3, as DNA: TGTGCCAGATACAGGGAGTGGAACACTGAAGCTTTCTTT.